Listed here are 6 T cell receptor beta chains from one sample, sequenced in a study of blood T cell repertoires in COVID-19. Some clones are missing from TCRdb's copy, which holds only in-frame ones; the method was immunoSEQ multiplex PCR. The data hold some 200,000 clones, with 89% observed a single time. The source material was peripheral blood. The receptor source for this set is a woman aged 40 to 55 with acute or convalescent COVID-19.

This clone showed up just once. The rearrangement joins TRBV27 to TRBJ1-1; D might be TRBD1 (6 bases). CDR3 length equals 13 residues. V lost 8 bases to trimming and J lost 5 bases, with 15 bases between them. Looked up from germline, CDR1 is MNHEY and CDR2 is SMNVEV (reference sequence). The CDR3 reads CASRTTGNTEAFF. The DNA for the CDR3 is TGTGCCAGCCGAACCACAGGGAATACTGAAGCTTTCTTT.

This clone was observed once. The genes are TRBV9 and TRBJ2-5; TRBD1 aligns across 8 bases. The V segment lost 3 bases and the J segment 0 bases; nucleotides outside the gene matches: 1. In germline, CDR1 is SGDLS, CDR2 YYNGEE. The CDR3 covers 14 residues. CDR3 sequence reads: CASSGTGYQETQYF. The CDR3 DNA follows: TGTGCCAGCAGCGGGACAGGGTACCAAGAGACCCAGTACTTC. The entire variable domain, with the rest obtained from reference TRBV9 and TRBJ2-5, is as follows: DSGVTQTPKHLITATGQRVTLRCSPRSGDLSVYWYQQSLDQGLQFLIQYYNGEERAKGNILERFSAQQFPDLHSELNLSSLELGDSALYFCASSGTGYQETQYFGPGTRLLVL.

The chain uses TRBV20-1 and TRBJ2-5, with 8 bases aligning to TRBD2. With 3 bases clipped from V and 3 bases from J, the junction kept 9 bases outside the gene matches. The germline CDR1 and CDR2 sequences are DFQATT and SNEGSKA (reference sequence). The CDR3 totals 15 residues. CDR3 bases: TGCAGTGCTAGTTCTAAGCGGGGGCCCAAAGAGACCCAGTACTTC. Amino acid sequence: CSASSKRGPKETQYF.

This CDR3 reads CASSLDSATEAFF. CDR3 coding DNA: TGCGCCAGCAGCTTAGACAGTGCCACTGAAGCTTTCTTT. The chain couples TRBV5-1 to TRBJ1-1; D perhaps matches TRBD1 (5 bases). The CDR3 runs to 13 residues. The V gene lost 2 bases and the J gene lost 4 bases, with 9 bases spanning the gap. In germline, CDR1 is SGHRS, CDR2 YFSETQ.

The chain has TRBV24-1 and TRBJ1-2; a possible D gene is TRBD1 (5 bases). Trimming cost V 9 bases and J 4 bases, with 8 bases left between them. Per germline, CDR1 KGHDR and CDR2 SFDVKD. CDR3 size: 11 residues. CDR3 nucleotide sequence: TGTGCCACCCGAGACAGCTATGGCTACACCTTC. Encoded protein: CATRDSYGYTF.

The CDR3 is CASSSSLAGGCAGELFF. CDR3 bases: TGTGCCAGCAGCAGTTCTCTGGCGGGGGGTTGCGCCGGGGAGCTGTTTTTT. The chain carries TRBV21-1 and TRBJ2-2; the listed D gene, TRBD2, was not tested against the DNA. TRBV21-1 is termed a pseudogene. This CDR3 spans 17 amino acids.